These 22 T cell receptor beta chains were all obtained from the same sample, sequenced in a study of blood T cell dynamics during melanoma immunotherapy. Measured with immunoSEQ multiplex PCR; TCRdb has only the in-frame clones, and not every one. The sample lists approximately 5,900 clones; approximately 83% were seen once. The sample's time point: week 3, after first cycle of checkpoint inhibitor. The specimen comprised blood, sampled from a patient treated with checkpoint blockade. Source of these receptors: a human donor with melanoma.

Regarding this clone: Germline and junction disagree at one end, which may indicate a read error. The rearrangement joins TRBV7-2 to TRBJ1-3; D is ambiguous. The germline gives CDR1 SGHTA, CDR2 FQGNSA. The CDR3 spans 12 residues. The CDR3 protein is CASSSQWNTTYF. As DNA, the CDR3 is TGTGCCAGCAGCTCACAATGGAACACCACATATTTT. The whole variable domain, remainder taken from reference TRBV7-2 and TRBJ1-3, is GAGVSQSPSNKVTEKGKDVELRCDPISGHTALYWYRQSLGQGLEFLIYFQGNSAPDKSGLPSDRFSAERTGGSVSTLTIQRTQQEDSAVYLCASSSQWNTTYFGEGSWLTVV.

Comment on this clone: The junction and the germline gene differ at one end; a read error may be behind it. V gene TRBV5-1 combines with J gene TRBJ2-7; D is possibly TRBD2 (7 bases). Germline loops: CDR1 SGHRS, CDR2 YFSETQ. The CDR3 length is 15 residues. The CDR3 is CASRLEQGLLGEQYF. The CDR3 coding sequence is TGCGCCAGCAGATTGGAACAGGGACTATTAGGCGAGCAGTACTTC. Together with reference TRBV5-1 and TRBJ2-7, the CDR3 gives the full variable domain: KAGVTQTPRYLIKTRGQQVTLSCSPISGHRSVSWYQQTPGQGLQFLFEYFSETQRNKGNFPGRFSGRQFSNSRSEMNVSTLELGDSALYLCASRLEQGLLGEQYFGPGTRLTVT.

V is TRBV20-1 and J is TRBJ2-3; no firm D call. CDR3 length: 11 amino acids. V dropped 5 bases and J dropped 3 bases, with 6 bases sitting between them. Germline CDR1 reads DFQATT; CDR2 reads SNEGSKA (reference sequence). CDR3 protein: CSALLTDTQYF. CDR3 nucleotides: TGCAGTGCTCTGTTAACAGATACGCAGTATTTT.

This sequence joins TRBV30 and TRBJ1-5, with D unresolved. The CDR3 consists of 13 residues. Germline CDR1 GTSNPN, CDR2 SVGIG (reference sequence). The ends were cut back, 0 bases at V and 4 bases at J, with 7 bases in the middle. CDR3 protein: CAWSVGRNQPQHF. CDR3 sequence (DNA): TGTGCCTGGAGTGTCGGGCGAAATCAGCCCCAGCATTTT.

The chain is built from TRBV2 and TRBJ2-7; D not resolved. This CDR3 spans 15 amino acids. Trimming shortened V by 8 bases and J by 2 bases, and 19 bases separated the two germline ends. Germline values: CDR1 SNHLY, CDR2 FYNNEI. The CDR3 region has the DNA TGTGCCAGCGCCAAGGGCGGTATCTTCACCTACGAGCAGTACTTC. It encodes CASAKGGIFTYEQYF.

V gene TRBV5-6 combines with J gene TRBJ2-7; TRBD1 matches at 10 bases. Per germline, CDR1 SGHDT and CDR2 YYEEEE. The CDR3 spans 14 residues. The J segment lost 7 bases and the V segment lost 0 bases, leaving 4 bases of the junction unmatched. Here the CDR3 DNA reads TGTGCCAGCAGCTTGGGACAGGGGGCCCGGGAGCAGTACTTC. It codes for CASSLGQGAREQYF.

This chain links TRBV7-9 with TRBJ1-2; D gene uncertain. In germline, CDR1 is SEHNR, CDR2 FQNEAQ (reference sequence). CDR3 size: 13 residues. V lost 3 bases, J lost 2 bases, and 7 bases lay in between. CDR3 bases: TGTGCCAGCAGCTTTGACGGGAACTATGGCTACACCTTC. Amino acids: CASSFDGNYGYTF.

The sample holds one count of this clone. The junction departs from germline at one end; a sequencing error may be responsible. V is TRBV7-2 and J is TRBJ1-4; unclear D gene. The CDR3 has 15 amino acids. Per the germline V gene, CDR1 is SGHTA and CDR2 is FQGNSA. CDR3 DNA: TGTGCCAGCAGCCTAGCGACTGAGAAAAATGAAAAACTGTTTTTT. Protein: CASSLATEKNEKLFF.

The chain has TRBV7-9 and TRBJ2-3; no firm D call. The CDR3 covers 14 residues. Germline V gene sequence: CDR1 SEHNR, CDR2 FQNEAQ (reference sequence). V was pared by 6 bases and J by 4 bases, with 14 bases between. The CDR3 DNA sequence: TGTGCCAGCAGTCCCGCCCTCGGTCCAGATACGCAGTATTTT. Encoded protein: CASSPALGPDTQYF.

A few counts support this clone. The CDR3 DNA sequence: TGTGCCAGCAGCTTAGCACCCTCCCTAGCGGGGGGTGCCTACGAGCAGTACTTC. Translated, it gives CASSLAPSLAGGAYEQYF. The chain recombines TRBV11-2 with TRBJ2-7, with TRBD2 identical over 11 bases. CDR1 SGHAT and CDR2 FQNNGV come from the germline V gene. CDR3 length: 18 amino acids. With V trimmed by 1 base and J by 2 bases, 10 bases remained unmatched.

V usage is TRBV29-1 and J usage is TRBJ2-7; TRBD1 or TRBD2 may be the D gene (5 bases each). The CDR3 runs 13 residues. V lost 2 bases and J 4 bases, leaving 12 bases between the germline ends. In germline, CDR1 is SQVTM, CDR2 ANQGSEA. For the CDR3, the DNA is TGCAGCGTTGAATTGGGGACCCCGTACGAGCAGTACTTC. Protein sequence: CSVELGTPYEQYF.

This chain uses TRBV5-1 with TRBJ1-1; D uncertain. CDR1 and CDR2 from the germline V gene are SGHRS and YFSETQ. The CDR3 runs 16 residues. The ends were cut back, 0 bases at V and 3 bases at J, with 15 bases in the middle. Here the CDR3 DNA reads TGCGCCAGCAGCTTGGCCTTGAGAGGGCCGGACACTGAAGCTTTCTTT. It yields the protein CASSLALRGPDTEAFF.

V usage is TRBV2 and J usage is TRBJ2-7, with 7 bases aligning to TRBD1. V was pared by 3 bases and J by 2 bases, with 13 bases of the junction left unmatched. Germline CDR1 is SNHLY and CDR2 is FYNNEI. The CDR3 covers 17 residues. This CDR3 is CASSDIRGGTGPYEQYF. The DNA of the CDR3 is TGTGCCAGCAGTGATATAAGAGGGGGCACCGGGCCCTACGAGCAGTACTTC.

As DNA, the CDR3 is TGCGCCAGGGAGCGGGGGGCGACTCAGCCCCAGCATTTT. This codes for CARERGATQPQHF. This sequence joins TRBV23-1 and TRBJ1-5; D possibly corresponds to TRBD1 (6 bases). TRBV23-1 is given ORF status, its function remaining uncertain. The germline V and J ends were trimmed by 9 bases and 6 bases, with 15 bases remaining between them. This CDR3 has 13 amino acids.

The chain recombines TRBV19 with TRBJ1-2; no clear D gene. Germline-derived CDR1 and CDR2 are LNHDA and SQIVND (reference sequence). Trimming took off 10 bases at V and 7 bases at J, with 16 bases between the two ends. The CDR3 consists of 12 residues. DNA of the CDR3: TGTGCCACCGAACCCACCACCGCTGGCTACACCTTC. The encoded protein is CATEPTTAGYTF.

The V and J genes are TRBV19 and TRBJ2-7, with no clear D. This CDR3 comprises 15 residues. V was shortened by 7 bases and J by 4 bases, with 20 bases between the two germline ends. CDR1 and CDR2 (germline): LNHDA, SQIVND (reference sequence). The CDR3 reads CASKSKGPSGYEQYF. DNA for the CDR3: TGTGCCAGTAAAAGTAAGGGCCCATCTGGATACGAGCAGTACTTC.

The J gene is TRBJ2-7, the V gene TRBV28, with D tentatively TRBD1 (6 bases). The CDR3 runs 13 residues. Trimming cost V 5 bases and J 5 bases, with 13 bases left between them. CDR1 is MDHEN and CDR2 is SYDVKM in the germline V gene. The CDR3 bases are TGTGCCAGCAGTCCAACAGGGCGGGACGAGCAGTACTTC. Amino acid sequence: CASSPTGRDEQYF.

V is TRBV6-6 and J is TRBJ1-5; tentative D call: TRBD1 (6 bases). Germline V CDR1 and CDR2: MNHNY, SVGAGI (reference sequence). V dropped 8 bases and J dropped 1 base, with 12 bases sitting between them. There are 14 residues in the CDR3. CDR3 region: CASRGAGSNQPQHF. The CDR3 region has the DNA TGTGCCAGCCGGGGGGCAGGGAGCAATCAGCCCCAGCATTTT.

In DNA, the CDR3 is TGCAGCGCTAAAGGGTCGAGCAATCAGCCCCAGCATTTT. Translation: CSAKGSSNQPQHF. The J gene is TRBJ1-5, the V gene TRBV29-1; D unclear. CDR3 length equals 13 residues. Germline V lookup: CDR1 SQVTM, CDR2 ANQGSEA. V lost 7 bases, J lost 1 base, and 11 bases lay in between.

The chain is built from TRBV29-1 and TRBJ2-1; no reliable D call. CDR1 is SQVTM, CDR2 ANQGSEA, per germline. This CDR3 spans 13 amino acids. V lost 4 bases to trimming and J lost 0 bases, with 7 bases between them. DNA for the CDR3: TGCAGCGTTGTCTTCAGCTCCTACAATGAGCAGTTCTTC. It specifies CSVVFSSYNEQFF.

V usage is TRBV28 and J usage is TRBJ1-3; 9 nucleotides match TRBD1. The CDR3 is made up of 16 amino acids. Germline V CDR1 and CDR2: MDHEN, SYDVKM. Trimming cost V 6 bases and J 5 bases; bases outside gene matches: 11. CDR3: CASRGTGFVSRNTIYF. The CDR3 DNA follows: TGTGCCAGCAGGGGGACAGGGTTTGTGTCTCGAAACACCATATATTTT.

The sample holds a few counts of this clone. This CDR3 is CASSIVGGGSYEQYF. The CDR3, as DNA: TGTGCCAGTAGTATAGTTGGGGGAGGCTCCTACGAGCAGTACTTC. This sequence joins TRBV19 and TRBJ2-7, with D tentatively TRBD2 (6 bases). The germline V and J ends were trimmed by 1 base and 0 bases, with 10 bases remaining between them. Germline V gene lookup returns CDR1 LNHDA and CDR2 SQIVND (reference sequence). The CDR3 runs 15 residues.